This TCR beta chain was documented in a study of cytomegalovirus exposure and HLA in healthy donors. Study-level points and caveats: Later findings reportedly placed an Asian-associated ancestry cluster below the approximately 670-donor mean for N-insertions. Some segments of the V type, notably TRBV6-2 and TRBV6-3, were excluded as indistinguishable. Most TCR sequences were rare, but some public TCRs occurred in many donors.

To note about this clone: Antigen: not known.

Trimming cost V 3 bases and J 5 bases; bases outside gene matches: 3. The CDR3 has 13 residues. Germline V lookup: CDR1 LNHDA, CDR2 SQIVND (reference sequence). The study ran its PCR with 60 Vbeta and 13 Jbeta primers. Per the authors' pipeline: In a later analysis, roughly 11 million of 65 million to 90 million unique beta chains occurred in at least two donors. Clones were read by immunoSEQ multiplex PCR, and TCRdb kept only the in-frame ones, dropping some. Clonal size and the V and J genes are those of that table, whereas D and trimming came from the DNA. The sample contains around 170,000 clones, around 82% of which appear only once.

This receptor was obtained from a woman aged 25-40 years in good health and CMV-seropositive. The sequencing input was PBMCs. This chain links TRBV19 with TRBJ2-5, with 7 bases that match TRBD2. The CDR3 region is CASSITGGETQYF. The CDR3 DNA sequence: TGTGCCAGTAGTATCACGGGAGGCGAGACCCAGTACTTC. Looking up the rest from reference TRBV19 and TRBJ2-5 gives the full variable domain: DGGITQSPKYLFRKEGQNVTLSCEQNLNHDAMYWYRQDPGQGLRLIYYSQIVNDFQKGDIAEGYSVSREKKESFPLTVTSAQKNPTAFYLCASSITGGETQYFGPGTRLLVL.